This is a list of T cell receptor beta chains from one sample in a study of blood T cell repertoires in COVID-19. Data came from immunoSEQ multiplex PCR; TCRdb stores just in-frame clones and leaves some out. The sample has roughly 240,000 clones, 86% seen once. Sequencing input: peripheral blood. The receptors originated from a woman in her sixties or seventies who had recovered from COVID-19. Both conserved end residues are part of each CDR3. The D gene is left open where the match is weak. A row's size may be missing; if present it is once, few, many or a size class.

>TRBJ2-2|TRBD1|-|TRBV7-3
CASSLRPDRDTGELFF
TGTGCCAGCAGCTTAAGACCGGACAGGGACACCGGGGAGCTGTTTTTT
>TRBJ1-5|TRBD1|-|TRBV28
CAHGNRDRGRRPQHF
TGTGCCCACGGCAACCGGGACAGGGGGAGACGGCCCCAGCATTTT
>TRBJ2-1|-|-|TRBV2
CASSEAEGVGQFF
TGTGCCAGCAGTGAAGCTGAAGGGGTTGGGCAGTTCTTC
>TRBJ1-5|-|-|TRBV28
CASSPDRNYQPQHF
TGTGCCAGCAGTCCCGACAGGAATTATCAGCCCCAGCATTTT
>TRBJ1-2|-|-|TRBV7-3
CASSLNPNEGYSYGYTF
TGTGCCAGCAGCTTAAATCCTAACGAGGGTTATAGCTATGGCTACACCTTC
>TRBJ1-5|-|once|TRBV11-2
CASSPGLGASNQPQHF
TGTGCCAGCAGCCCGGGCCTGGGAGCGAGCAATCAGCCCCAGCATTTT
>TRBJ2-7|-|-|TRBV5-1
CASSLAGDTAAEQYF
TGCGCCAGCAGCTTGGCCGGGGACACGGCGGCCGAGCAGTACTTC
>TRBJ2-2|TRBD1|-|TRBV2
CASSEEAGGAPDTGELFF
TGTGCCAGCAGTGAGGAGGCAGGGGGCGCCCCGGACACCGGGGAGCTGTTTTTT
>TRBJ2-3|-|-|TRBV7-3
CASSLSPGSVADTQYF
TGTGCCAGCAGCTTAAGTCCAGGGTCGGTGGCAGATACGCAGTATTTT
>TRBJ2-7|-|once|TRBV6-5
CASRRAGKTYEQYF
TGTGCCAGTAGACGGGCGGGGAAGACCTACGAGCAGTACTTC
>TRBJ2-1|TRBD2|-|TRBV6-4
CASSLTSVGNEQFF
TGTGCCAGCAGCCTGACTAGCGTAGGCAATGAGCAGTTCTTC
>TRBJ2-2|-|-|TRBV18
CASSPPVRHTGELFF
TGTGCCAGCTCACCACCGGTCAGGCACACCGGGGAGCTGTTTTTT
>TRBJ1-1|-|few|TRBV6-1
CASSERRGIQPSEAFF
TGTGCCAGCAGTGAAAGGAGGGGAATCCAACCATCCGAAGCTTTCTTT
>TRBJ1-6|-|-|TRBV5-1
CASSQQGSENSPLHF
TGCGCCAGCAGCCAACAGGGTAGTGAGAATTCACCCCTCCACTTT
>TRBJ1-1|-|-|TRBV3-1/TRBV3-2
CASSQEKAGMDSFF
TGTGCCAGCAGCCAAGAGAAGGCAGGGATGGATTCTTTCTTT
>TRBJ2-2|-|-|TRBV10-3
CAISEFSGIGTGELFF
TGTGCCATCAGTGAATTTTCAGGGATTGGGACCGGGGAGCTGTTTTTT
>TRBJ2-3|TRBD2|-|TRBV2
CASRERTSGGADTQYF
TGTGCCAGCAGGGAACGGACTAGCGGGGGGGCAGATACGCAGTATTTT
>TRBJ2-1|TRBD1|-|TRBV7-9
CAGLKYGTGSVGSNEQFF
TGTGCCGGCTTGAAATACGGGACAGGGTCTGTGGGATCGAATGAGCAGTTCTTC
>TRBJ2-7|TRBD1|-|TRBV2
CASLGTASEQYF
TGTGCCAGCCTCGGGACAGCGTCTGAGCAGTACTTC
>TRBJ1-1|TRBD1|-|TRBV6-2/TRBV6-3
CASSKLDRVTEAFF
TGTGCCAGCAGTAAGTTGGACAGGGTTACTGAAGCTTTCTTT
>TRBJ2-5|TRBD2|-|TRBV4-1
CASSQKKTSGGPGETQYF
TGCGCCAGCAGCCAAAAAAAAACTAGCGGGGGGCCTGGAGAGACCCAGTACTTC
>TRBJ2-7|TRBD1|-|TRBV7-9
CASTGDRGFGEQYF
TGTGCCAGCACCGGGGACAGGGGGTTCGGCGAGCAGTACTTC
>TRBJ1-2|-|-|TRBV9
CASSVSGHNYGYTF
TGTGCCAGCAGCGTATCAGGGCATAACTATGGCTACACCTTC
>TRBJ2-7|TRBD2|-|TRBV6-5
CASSYGAGEAYEQYF
TGTGCCAGCAGTTACGGGGCGGGGGAAGCCTACGAGCAGTACTTC
>TRBJ1-6|-|-|TRBV23-1
CASSRRGCRNSPLHF
TGCGCCAGCAGTCGTCGGGGGTGCCGTAATTCACCCCTCCACTTT
>TRBJ1-2|TRBD1|-|TRBV19
CASTRDRGIFGYTF
TGTGCCAGTACCCGGGACAGGGGAATATTTGGCTACACCTTC
>TRBJ2-5|TRBD1|-|TRBV19
CASSTQTGGETQYF
TGTGCCAGTAGTACGCAGACAGGGGGGGAGACCCAGTACTTC
>TRBJ1-5|-|once|TRBV27
CASSLGSNQPQHF
TGTGCCAGCAGTTTGGGCAGCAATCAGCCCCAGCATTTT